Following are 14 T cell receptor beta chains from one sample sequenced in a study of blood T cell repertoires in COVID-19. Repertoires were generated with immunoSEQ multiplex PCR, while TCRdb's copy carries only in-frame clones and drops some. The sample includes around 56,000 clones, around 86% of them seen just once. The source material was peripheral blood. The receptors were sampled from a woman older than 75 with active or convalescent COVID-19.

The chain uses TRBV7-9 and TRBJ2-1, with 7 bases aligning to TRBD1. Trimming cost V 4 bases and J 10 bases; bases outside gene matches: 4. The CDR3 contains 12 residues. CDR1 and CDR2 from the germline V gene are SEHNR and FQNEAQ (reference sequence). The CDR3 loop reads CASSSTGREQFF. CDR3 DNA: TGTGCCAGCAGCTCGACAGGGCGGGAGCAGTTCTTC. Complete variable domain (other parts from reference TRBV7-9 and TRBJ2-1): DTGVSQNPRHKITKRGQNVTFRCDPISEHNRLYWYRQTLGQGPEFLTYFQNEAQLEKSRLLSDRFSAERPKGSFSTLEIQRTEQGDSAMYLCASSSTGREQFFGPGTRLTVL.

The chain carries TRBV7-2 and TRBJ2-7; 10 nucleotides match TRBD2. The CDR3 loop spans 16 amino acids. V lost 1 base, J lost 5 bases, and 8 bases stayed unmatched. Germline CDR1 SGHTA, CDR2 FQGNSA. CDR3 sequence (DNA): TGTGCCAGCAGCTTAGTCGAAGCGGGGGGGCCCCACGAGCAGTACTTC. It translates to CASSLVEAGGPHEQYF.

There are a few counts of this clone. CDR3 in amino acids: CASSSGMTGSNTEAFF. DNA of the CDR3: TGCGCCAGCAGCTCAGGAATGACAGGGTCGAACACTGAAGCTTTCTTT. The rearrangement uses TRBV5-1 and TRBJ1-1; TRBD1 matches at 7 bases. V lost 3 bases to trimming and J lost 1 base; unmatched junction nucleotides: 9. The CDR3 sequence is 16 residues long. CDR1 is SGHRS and CDR2 is YFSETQ in the germline V gene.

The CDR3 sequence: CASSSQGADYGYTF. CDR3 sequence (DNA): TGTGCCAGCAGCTCCCAGGGGGCCGACTATGGCTACACCTTC. The chain combines TRBV5-4 with TRBJ1-2; TRBD1 matches at 8 bases. CDR3 length: 14 residues. V shed 3 bases and J 3 bases; nucleotides not matched to a gene: 4. Looked up from germline, CDR1 is SGHNT and CDR2 is YYREEE (reference sequence).

The table lists this clone with a count of one. V is TRBV2 and J is TRBJ1-2; D ambiguous. Looked up from germline, CDR1 is SNHLY and CDR2 is FYNNEI. The V end was cut by 6 bases, the J end by 7 bases, with 15 bases between. This CDR3 has 13 residues. DNA for the CDR3: TGTGCCAGCAGCGCCGGATGGTCGGGTGGCTACACCTTC. It is translated as CASSAGWSGGYTF.

CDR3 amino acids: CASNPKRLLAGGYEQYF. CDR3 sequence (DNA): TGTGCCAGCAATCCTAAGAGGCTTCTGGCGGGGGGTTACGAGCAGTACTTC. The chain uses TRBV2 and TRBJ2-7; 8 nucleotides agree with TRBD2. V dropped 7 bases and J dropped 4; count of bases not matched to a gene: 18. Germline CDR1 and CDR2: SNHLY and FYNNEI. The CDR3 totals 17 residues. Combining the CDR3 with reference TRBV2 and TRBJ2-7 gives the whole variable domain EPEVTQTPSHQVTQMGQEVILRCVPISNHLYFYWYRQILGQKVEFLVSFYNNEISEKSEIFDDQFSVERPDGSNFTLKIRSTKLEDSAMYFCASNPKRLLAGGYEQYFGPGTRLTVT.

The chain couples TRBV18 to TRBJ2-3, with D possibly TRBD1 on 5 matching bases. V was clipped by 3 bases and J by 0 bases, with 10 bases between them. The CDR3 extends over 15 amino acids. Germline-derived CDR1 and CDR2 are KGHSH and LQKENI. CDR3 nucleotide sequence: TGTGCCAGCTCACCGCAAGGGGTTAGCACAGATACGCAGTATTTT. It is translated as CASSPQGVSTDTQYF.

Details on this clone: In the same sample, other DNA sequences code for this CDR3. Here the CDR3 DNA reads TGCGCCAGCAGCTTGGGGACAGGGGAATACAATGAGCAGTTCTTC. Its translation is CASSLGTGEYNEQFF. This sequence joins TRBV5-1 and TRBJ2-1, with 9 positions matching TRBD1. Germline CDR1 SGHRS, CDR2 YFSETQ. The CDR3 spans 15 residues. V was pared by 0 bases and J by 4 bases, with 2 bases of the junction left unmatched.

V is TRBV6-2 or TRBV6-3 and J is TRBJ1-1; no reliable D call. Trimming took off 4 bases at V and 4 bases at J, with 10 bases between the two ends. CDR1 MNHEY and CDR2 SVGEGT come from the germline V gene. The CDR3 spans 13 residues. Written as DNA, the CDR3 is TGTGCCAGCAGTTGGGAGGGCGGCACTGAAGCTTTCTTT. Translating it yields CASSWEGGTEAFF.

This clone was seen once. The chain combines TRBV28 with TRBJ1-5; D is unresolved. CDR3 length equals 12 residues. Germline V lookup: CDR1 MDHEN, CDR2 SYDVKM. V was pared by 1 base and J by 4 bases, with 2 bases between. In DNA form, the CDR3 reads TGTGCCAGCAGTTTATTAAATCAGCCCCAGCATTTT. Protein sequence: CASSLLNQPQHF.

The chain has TRBV15 and TRBJ1-6; D is uncertain. V shed 1 base and J shed 4 bases, with 17 bases lying between them. Germline CDR1 reads LNHNV; CDR2 reads YYDKDF (reference sequence). CDR3 length: 18 amino acids. CDR3 sequence reads: CATSRVTARQTYNSPLHF. The DNA of the CDR3 is TGTGCCACCAGCAGAGTTACAGCCCGGCAGACGTATAATTCACCCCTCCACTTT.

This sequence joins TRBV3-1 (or the pseudogene TRBV3-2) and TRBJ2-5; 9 bases fit TRBD1. The CDR3 runs to 15 residues. The germline gives CDR1 LGHDT, CDR2 YNNKEL (reference sequence). Trimming cost V 2 bases and J 3 bases; bases outside gene matches: 4. The CDR3 nucleotides are TGTGCCAGCAGCCAAACAGGGGGCGCGAAAGAGACCCAGTACTTC. Residues: CASSQTGGAKETQYF.

This chain connects TRBV6-5 to TRBJ2-5; 9 nucleotides line up with TRBD1. CDR1 and CDR2 (germline): MNHEY, SVGAGI. This CDR3 spans 15 amino acids. The trim removed 0 bases at V and 4 bases at J, leaving 3 bases unmatched. Written as DNA, the CDR3 is TGTGCCAGCAGTTACTCGGGACAGGGTATAGAGACCCAGTACTTC. Protein product: CASSYSGQGIETQYF.

This chain joins TRBV6-5 and TRBJ2-7; 11 nucleotides match TRBD1. This CDR3 comprises 14 residues. Germline V CDR1 and CDR2: MNHEY, SVGAGI. J lost 6 bases, V lost 6 bases, and 7 bases had no gene match. In nucleotides, the CDR3 is TGTGCCAGCAGGCGAGGACAGGGGGCGTTCGAGCAGTACTTC. Protein: CASRRGQGAFEQYF.